Presented here are 10 T cell receptor beta chains from one specimen sequenced in a study of shared clonotypes between healthy human individuals. Sequencing was performed with immunoSEQ multiplex PCR; in TCRdb, only in-frame clones are kept and a portion is missing. The sample yields some 2 million clones, roughly 95% seen once. The sequenced sample consisted of naive CD4+ T cells sorted from blood. The subset: CD45RA+ positively selected. Receptors were obtained from a man in his late teens or twenties in good health.

The chain joins TRBV19 to TRBJ2-1; TRBD2 aligns across 11 bases. Germline V gene lookup returns CDR1 LNHDA and CDR2 SQIVND (reference sequence). The V segment lost 3 bases and the J segment 10 bases; nucleotides outside the gene matches: 8. The CDR3 runs 15 residues. Here the CDR3 reads CASSMRLAGLGEQFF. DNA of the CDR3: TGTGCCAGTAGTATGAGACTAGCGGGGTTAGGGGAGCAGTTCTTC.

This chain links TRBV6-1 with TRBJ2-3; tentatively, D is TRBD1 (6 bases). The germline CDR1 and CDR2 sequences are MNHNS and SASEGT. The CDR3 totals 14 residues. Deletions cut 4 bases from V and 4 bases from J, with 12 bases between. The CDR3, as DNA: TGTGCCAGCAGTGGGACAGTAATTGCAGATACGCAGTATTTT. Amino acid sequence: CASSGTVIADTQYF.

V usage is TRBV7-2 and J usage is TRBJ2-2; D might be TRBD2 (5 bases). Deletions cut 3 bases from V and 4 bases from J, with 12 bases between. Germline V gene lookup returns CDR1 SGHTA and CDR2 FQGNSA. This CDR3 region has 15 residues. This CDR3 reads CASSFEGASTGELFF. In DNA, the CDR3 is TGTGCCAGCAGCTTTGAGGGAGCGAGCACCGGGGAGCTGTTTTTT.

The genes are TRBV28 and TRBJ1-2; no clear D. This CDR3 comprises 14 residues. Deletions cut 5 bases from V and 5 bases from J, with 15 bases between. Germline loops: CDR1 MDHEN, CDR2 SYDVKM. CDR3: CASSPPGAGYGYTF. The CDR3 DNA is TGTGCCAGCAGTCCCCCTGGAGCCGGGTATGGCTACACCTTC.

The chain carries TRBV5-1 and TRBJ2-7; D may be TRBD1 (6 bases). The germline CDR1 and CDR2 sequences are SGHRS and YFSETQ. This CDR3 region has 16 residues. V was clipped by 0 bases and J by 2 bases, with 15 bases between them. CDR3 nucleotide sequence: TGCGCCAGCAGCTTGGCCGGGGCAGGGGTTGCCTACGAGCAGTACTTC. It specifies CASSLAGAGVAYEQYF.

This chain joins TRBV11-3 and TRBJ2-1; D is ambiguous. The CDR3 runs 14 residues. The germline gives CDR1 SGHNT, CDR2 YENEEA. Trimming took 4 bases from V and 8 from J, leaving 15 bases between them. This chain's CDR3 is CASSSPRVPHEQFF. For the CDR3, the DNA is TGTGCCAGCAGCTCACCCAGAGTCCCACATGAGCAGTTCTTC.

The V call is TRBV6-6, the J call TRBJ2-1, with 14 bases identical to TRBD2. J gave up 6 bases and V 4 bases, and 2 bases lay outside the gene matches. This CDR3 region has 15 residues. CDR1 and CDR2 (germline): MNHNY, SVGAGI (reference sequence). CDR3 DNA sequence: TGTGCCAGCAGTTTGACTAGCGGGGGGGCCAATGAGCAGTTCTTC. Encoded protein: CASSLTSGGANEQFF.

The J gene is TRBJ2-3, the V gene TRBV6-6; D remains unclear. Trimming cost V 4 bases and J 4 bases, with 9 bases left between them. The germline V gene has CDR1 MNHNY and CDR2 SVGAGI (reference sequence). This CDR3 is 13 amino acids long. The CDR3 DNA reads as TGTGCCAGCAGTTCCGACCTTCCAGATACGCAGTATTTT. This translates into CASSSDLPDTQYF.

The genes are TRBV6-1 and TRBJ2-7; the D is unclear. The CDR3 is made up of 16 amino acids. CDR1 and CDR2 (germline): MNHNS, SASEGT. V gave up 3 bases and J gave up 6 bases, with 21 bases separating them. CDR3 nucleotides: TGTGCCAGCAGTGATTTAGACGGAAGAACCCCTCGCGAGCAGTACTTC. It specifies CASSDLDGRTPREQYF.

V and J are TRBV4-1 and TRBJ2-5; 13 positions match TRBD2. The CDR3 is made up of 16 amino acids. The trim removed 1 base at V and 4 bases at J, leaving 3 bases unmatched. Germline values: CDR1 MGHRA, CDR2 YSYEKL. The CDR3 spells CASSQGGLAGRETQYF. CDR3 in DNA: TGCGCCAGCAGCCAAGGGGGACTAGCGGGGCGAGAGACCCAGTACTTC.